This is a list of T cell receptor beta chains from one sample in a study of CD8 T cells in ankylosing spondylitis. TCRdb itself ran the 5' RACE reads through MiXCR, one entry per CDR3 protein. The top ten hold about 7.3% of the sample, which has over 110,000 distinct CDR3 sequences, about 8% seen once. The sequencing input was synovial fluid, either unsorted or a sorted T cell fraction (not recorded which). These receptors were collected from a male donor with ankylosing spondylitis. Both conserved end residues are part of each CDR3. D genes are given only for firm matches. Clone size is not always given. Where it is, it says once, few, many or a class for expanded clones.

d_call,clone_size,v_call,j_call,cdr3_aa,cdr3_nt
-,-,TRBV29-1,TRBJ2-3,CSVRQVQWYF,TGCAGCGTTAGACAAGTCCAATGGTATTTT
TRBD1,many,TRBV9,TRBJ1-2,CASSFGTVANYGYTF,TGTGCCAGCAGCTTCGGGACAGTTGCCAACTATGGCTACACCTTC
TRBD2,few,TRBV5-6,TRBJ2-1,CASSLLAGGFNEQFF,TGTGCCAGCAGCTTGTTAGCGGGGGGTTTCAATGAGCAGTTCTTC
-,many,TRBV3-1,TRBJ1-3,CASSRAGGLSGNTIYF,TGTGCCAGCAGCCGAGCCGGGGGGCTATCTGGAAACACCATATATTTT
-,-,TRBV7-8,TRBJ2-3,CASSLGVSRDTQYF,TGTGCCAGCAGCTTAGGGGTTAGCCGAGATACGCAGTATTTT
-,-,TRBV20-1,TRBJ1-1,CSATDADEAFF,TGCAGTGCCACGGACGCAGATGAAGCTTTCTTT
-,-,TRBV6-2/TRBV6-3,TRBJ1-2,CASSPGGRANYGYTF,TGTGCCAGCAGCCCTGGGGGCAGAGCTAACTATGGCTACACCTTC
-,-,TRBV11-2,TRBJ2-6,CASSLDGRSGANVLTF,TGTGCCAGCAGCTTAGACGGTCGGTCTGGGGCCAACGTCCTGACTTTC
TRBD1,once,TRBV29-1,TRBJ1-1,CSVDGQGARNTEAFF,TGCAGCGTTGATGGACAGGGGGCTAGGAACACTGAAGCTTTCTTT
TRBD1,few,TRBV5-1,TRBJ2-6,CASSLGTGSTGANVLTF,TGCGCCAGCAGCTTGGGGACAGGGTCGACTGGGGCCAACGTCCTGACTTTC
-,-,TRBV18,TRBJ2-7,CASSPWREPYEQYF,TGTGCCAGCTCACCATGGCGGGAACCCTACGAGCAGTACTTC
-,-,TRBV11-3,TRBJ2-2,CASSLELSGELFF,TGTGCCAGCAGCTTAGAACTTTCCGGGGAGCTGTTTTTT
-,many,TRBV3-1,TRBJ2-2,CASSQDVGNTGELFF,TGTGCCAGCAGCCAAGATGTGGGTAACACCGGGGAGCTGTTTTTT
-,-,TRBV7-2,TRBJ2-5,CASSLQRGRGETQYF,TGTGCCAGCAGCTTACAAAGGGGTCGGGGGGAGACCCAGTACTTC
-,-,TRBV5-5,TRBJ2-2,CASSSGQMNTGELFF,TGTGCCAGCAGTTCCGGGCAGATGAACACCGGGGAGCTGTTTTTT
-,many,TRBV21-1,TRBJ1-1,CASSKWGSDEAFF,TGTGCCAGCAGCAAATGGGGGTCTGATGAAGCTTTCTTT
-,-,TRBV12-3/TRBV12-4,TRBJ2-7,CTISFVDRVSGGNSYEQYF,TGTACCATCAGTTTTGTAGACAGGGTGTCGGGAGGGAACTCCTACGAGCAGTACTTC
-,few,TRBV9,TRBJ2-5,CASSVVEGGLREETQYF,TGTGCCAGCAGCGTAGTGGAAGGAGGACTCCGAGAAGAGACCCAGTACTTC
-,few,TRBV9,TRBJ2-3,CASSVEIGSDTQYF,TGTGCCAGCAGCGTAGAGATAGGGAGCGATACGCAGTATTTT
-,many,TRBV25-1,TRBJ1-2,CASSDPGRVRYTF,TGTGCCAGCAGTGACCCCGGGAGGGTGCGCTACACCTTC
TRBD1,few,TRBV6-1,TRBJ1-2,CASSRLGQGGYGYTF,TGTGCCAGCAGTCGACTTGGACAGGGAGGCTATGGCTACACCTTC
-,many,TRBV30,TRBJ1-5,CAWSPWPNQPQHF,TGTGCCTGGAGTCCATGGCCCAATCAGCCCCAGCATTTT
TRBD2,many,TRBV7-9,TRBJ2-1,CASSLRRSGSLGNEQFF,TGTGCCAGCAGCTTAAGAAGGAGCGGGAGCTTAGGCAATGAGCAGTTCTTC
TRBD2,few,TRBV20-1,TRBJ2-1,CSARVDRGSGGAVYNEQFF,TGCAGTGCTAGAGTCGATAGGGGTAGCGGGGGGGCGGTCTACAATGAGCAGTTCTTC
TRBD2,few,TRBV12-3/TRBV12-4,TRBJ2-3,CASSSILTSGRALGTDTQYF,TGTGCCAGCAGTTCCATCCTAACTAGCGGGAGGGCCCTCGGCACAGATACGCAGTATTTT